The 9 T cell receptor beta chains given below trace back to one sample, sequenced in a study of T cells in Graves' hyperthyroidism and ophthalmopathy. There were TCR beta CDR3 regions amplified from RNA transcripts. A first-round RT-PCR of the TCR CDR3 used the HTBI primer set. Each CDR3 protein is one row after TCRdb ran MiXCR on the multiplex PCR reads. Here the sample spans about 700,000 distinct CDR3 sequences, 11% to 15% being singletons. The sample taken for sequencing was blood. Every receptor here comes from a woman younger than 35 with Graves' hyperthyroidism.

This clonotype was seen at least ten times. The chain couples TRBV5-1 to TRBJ2-7, with a tentative D call TRBD2 (6 bases). This CDR3 is 14 amino acids long. Trimming took 1 base from V and 2 from J, leaving 10 bases between them. Germline V gives CDR1 SGHRS, CDR2 YFSETQ. In DNA form, the CDR3 reads TGCGCCAGCAGCTTGCCGGGAGCCACCTACGAGCAGTACTTC. This translates into CASSLPGATYEQYF.

This clonotype has only a few counts. The chain has TRBV20-1 and TRBJ1-5, with D possibly matching TRBD1 (5 bases). This CDR3 contains 14 residues. Germline-derived CDR1 and CDR2 are DFQATT and SNEGSKA (reference sequence). The ends were cut back, 6 bases at V and 2 bases at J, with 14 bases in the middle. In DNA form, the CDR3 reads TGCAGTGCGGGACGGGGGGACGGCAATCAGCCCCAGCATTTT. Its protein product is CSAGRGDGNQPQHF.

Concerning this clonotype itself: This could be a read error, since a much larger clone is one nucleotide away. The genes are TRBV27 and TRBJ1-2, with 8 bases fitting TRBD1. Per germline, CDR1 MNHEY and CDR2 SMNVEV (reference sequence). CDR3 length: 15 amino acids. The CDR3 protein is CASRRPGTGGYGYAF. In DNA form, the CDR3 reads TGTGCCAGCAGGCGTCCCGGGACAGGCGGATATGGCTACGCCTTC.

This clonotype was counted many times. J is TRBJ1-1 and V is TRBV28, with D possibly TRBD1 on 6 matching bases. Germline V gives CDR1 MDHEN, CDR2 SYDVKM. The CDR3 runs 15 residues. The germline V and J ends were trimmed by 4 bases and 4 bases, with 16 bases remaining between them. CDR3 sequence reads: CASSSNPGGPTEAFF. The CDR3 bases are TGTGCCAGCAGTTCCAACCCCGGGGGGCCCACTGAAGCTTTCTTT. The full variable domain, in which reference TRBV28 and TRBJ1-1 provide the parts outside the CDR3, is DVKVTQSSRYLVKRTGEKVFLECVQDMDHENMFWYRQDPGLGLRLIYFSYDVKMKEKGDIPEGYSVSREKKERFSLILESASTNQTSMYLCASSSNPGGPTEAFFGQGTRLTVV.

This clonotype was observed at least ten times. The chain uses TRBV20-1 and TRBJ1-6, with a tentative D call TRBD1 (5 bases). Germline CDR1 and CDR2: DFQATT and SNEGSKA (reference sequence). The CDR3 has 17 amino acids. The V and J ends lost 0 bases and 5 bases respectively, with 17 bases between them. The CDR3 reads CSAREGRLGGDNSPLHF. The CDR3 bases are TGCAGTGCTAGAGAGGGGCGGTTGGGAGGGGATAATTCACCCCTCCACTTT.

This clonotype appeared a few times. V usage is TRBV15 and J usage is TRBJ1-3, with D tentatively TRBD1 (6 bases). Germline V CDR1 and CDR2: LNHNV, YYDKDF (reference sequence). The CDR3 spans 15 residues. Between the trimmed V and J ends, which lost 5 bases and 4 bases, there was a span of 15 bases. CDR3 sequence reads: CATSGDGTSGNTIYF. The CDR3 region has the DNA TGTGCCACCAGCGGCGACGGGACATCGGGAAACACCATATATTTT.

This clonotype was found many times. This chain connects TRBV11-2 to TRBJ2-1; 9 bases agree with TRBD2. The CDR3 has 16 residues. Germline V CDR1 and CDR2: SGHAT, FQNNGV. V lost 6 bases, J lost 7 bases, and 13 bases stayed unmatched. For the CDR3, the DNA is TGTGCCAGCAGATCCCCTAGCGGGATGACATGGAATGAGCAGTTCTTC. The encoded protein is CASRSPSGMTWNEQFF.

This clonotype was seen more than once but under ten times. The chain uses TRBV30 and TRBJ2-7; 7 bases fit TRBD2. This CDR3 spans 13 amino acids. V lost 4 bases and J lost 5; bases outside the gene matches: 8. The germline gives CDR1 GTSNPN, CDR2 SVGIG (reference sequence). The CDR3 is CAWTWGGSDEQYF. The CDR3 nucleotides read TGTGCCTGGACCTGGGGGGGAAGCGACGAGCAGTACTTC.

This clonotype was counted between two and nine times. The chain carries TRBV4-1 and TRBJ2-3; D ambiguous. Germline V gives CDR1 MGHRA, CDR2 YSYEKL. CDR3 length: 17 residues. Trimming pared 0 bases from V and 1 base from J, leaving 14 bases between. CDR3 protein: CASSQDAAPVGTDTQYF. CDR3 sequence (DNA): TGCGCCAGCAGCCAAGATGCAGCCCCGGTTGGCACAGATACGCAGTATTTT.